The source of this T cell receptor (beta chain) is a study of blood T cell repertoires in COVID-19 (dated by TCRdb to 2020 to 2021). At the level of the whole study: Samples from collaborators originated in the United States, Italy and Spain and spanned both the acute and convalescent phases of COVID-19. The material from the prospective study consisted of cDNA or gDNA derived from T cells, B-cell-depleted T cells, or PBMCs. The dataset comprised deeply sampled blood TCRbeta repertoires from subjects exposed to, actively infected with, or recovered from COVID-19. A freely available public database, intended as a resource for researchers studying the immune response to SARS-CoV-2, is where the repertoires were released. The samples were drawn from the first 160 participants of the ongoing ImmuneRACE study and from 1,254 subjects provided by 6 global collaborators. The sample metadata nearly always contained a de-identified subject ID, COVID-19 status, age in years and sex. Where available, HLA class I and class II types were taken from metadata supplied by the sample provider and were not determined by assay-based typing. The paper as a whole reports these results and caveats: Clinical and demographic metadata were provided uncurated, with the amount varying by source and participant.

Including the terminal cysteine and phenylalanine, the CDR3 comprises 15 residues. The sequence is cut down to CDR3 DNA, 45 bases in frame from base 1. Unmatched junction bases come to 6, with V trimmed by 6 bases and J by 0 bases. According to the germline V gene (reference sequence), CDR1 reads LNHDA and CDR2 reads SQIVND. On this clone: There is no known antigen for this receptor. The record has no base qualities; no much larger clone is one base away.

Each collaborating institution followed its own protocols to collect whole blood in K2EDTA tubes. For TCRbeta analysis, collaborator samples were shipped as frozen whole blood, as isolated PBMCs, or as DNA extracted from either sample type. The immunoSEQ Assay, a bias-controlled multiplex PCR, was used to amplify TCRbeta CDR3 regions from genomic DNA. Per the source publication's procedure: Within the assay, amplification of reference gene primers was used to estimate how many nucleated cells each sample contained. Sequence reads were collapsed and filtered to measure the absolute abundance of every unique TCRbeta CDR3 rearrangement. Productive Simpson clonality was computed per sample as the square root of Simpson's diversity index over productive rearrangements. What TCRdb holds here is the immuneACCESS table cut down to in-frame rearrangements. Part of the clones is not present; checked against another copy, under half of the missing clones reflect an unresolved V gene, and the others are unexplained. Clone size and V and J calls were adopted from that table, with D and trimming inferred from the DNA. In all, the sample holds some 120,000 clones, and approximately 89% of those were seen once. The ten largest clones add up to 3.5% to 4.5% of the sample.

The receptor comes from an older woman with acute or convalescent COVID-19. The material sequenced was peripheral blood. This receptor chain uses TRBV19 and TRBJ1-1, with 8 central nucleotides matching TRBD1. The CDR3 reads as follows: CASRGRDRLNTEAFF. The DNA sequence is as follows: TGTGCCAGTAGGGGGAGGGACAGGCTGAACACTGAAGCTTTCTTT.